This entry concerns a single T cell receptor beta chain. Frozen-stored PBMCs produced approximately 2 micrograms of genomic DNA for TCR beta libraries. The entry originates in a study of cytotoxic CD8 clonotypes in ibrutinib-treated CLL. A 1 in 200,000 to 1 in 1 million T cell depth was the sequencing target. Generated by immunoSEQ multiplex PCR, the TCRdb table keeps only in-frame clones and is missing some. This table has tens of thousands of clones, 55% to 75% appearing once. Germline-derived CDR1 and CDR2 are SGDLS and YYNGEE. V shed 4 bases, J shed 5 bases, and the junction held 7 bases outside the gene matches. The CDR3 runs 15 residues.

The rearrangement links TRBV9 to TRBJ2-2; TRBD2 aligns across 8 bases. This TCR was recovered from a human donor with chronic lymphocytic leukemia. Sequenced here: PBMCs, sampled after 12 months of ibrutinib treatment. The CDR3 DNA follows: TGTGCCAGCAGCCCGGGACTAGAAGGAACCGGGGAGCTGTTTTTT. Protein: CASSPGLEGTGELFF. The full variable domain, with the rest looked up from reference TRBV9 and TRBJ2-2, is DSGVTQTPKHLITATGQRVTLRCSPRSGDLSVYWYQQSLDQGLQFLIQYYNGEERAKGNILERFSAQQFPDLHSELNLSSLELGDSALYFCASSPGLEGTGELFFGEGSRLTVL.